This TCR beta chain came from a study of regulatory T cells in long-lasting Graves disease. Researchers made TCR beta libraries by using iRepertoire HTBI primers and running Arm-PCR on CDR3 regions. TCRdb re-derived calls from the multiplex PCR reads in MiXCR, one entry per CDR3 protein. The table includes a few hundred thousand distinct CDR3 sequences, 16% detected once. The time point: newly diagnosed GD, antithyroid drugs for less than 3 months. RNA from PBMCs was the source of the TCR library. This clonotype was observed many times. CDR3 size: 13 residues. With V trimmed by 6 bases and J by 3 bases, 5 bases remained unmatched. From germline, CDR1 is MNHNS and CDR2 SASEGT. These data were also reused for a study on T cells in Graves' hyperthyroidism and ophthalmopathy.

The chain links TRBV6-1 to TRBJ2-7; TRBD1 aligns across 7 bases. The TCR originated in a man aged 35-49 years with Graves disease. The source was peripheral blood mononuclear cells (PBMCs), collected at new diagnosis, from a patient treated with antithyroid drugs. CDR3 DNA sequence: TGTGCCAGCAGATGGGGGACAGTCTACGAGCAGTACTTC. Its protein is CASRWGTVYEQYF.